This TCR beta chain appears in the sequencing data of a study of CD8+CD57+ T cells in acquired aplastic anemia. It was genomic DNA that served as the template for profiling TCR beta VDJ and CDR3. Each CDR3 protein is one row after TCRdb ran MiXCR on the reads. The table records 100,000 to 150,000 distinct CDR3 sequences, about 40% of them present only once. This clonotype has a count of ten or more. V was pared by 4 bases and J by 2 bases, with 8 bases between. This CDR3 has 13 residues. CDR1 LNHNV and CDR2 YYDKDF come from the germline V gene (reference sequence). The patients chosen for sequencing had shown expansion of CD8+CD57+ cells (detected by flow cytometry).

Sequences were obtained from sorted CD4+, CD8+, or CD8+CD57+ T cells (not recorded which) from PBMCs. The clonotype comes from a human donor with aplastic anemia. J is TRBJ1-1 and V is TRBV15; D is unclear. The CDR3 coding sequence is TGTGCCACCAGCACTTACAGAAACACTGAAGCTTTCTTT. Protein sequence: CATSTYRNTEAFF. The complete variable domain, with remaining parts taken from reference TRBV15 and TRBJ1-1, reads DAMVIQNPRYQVTQFGKPVTLSCSQTLNHNVMYWYQQKSSQAPKLLFHYYDKDFNNEADTPDNFQSRRPNTSFCFLDIRSPGLGDTAMYLCATSTYRNTEAFFGQGTRLTVV.